This TCR beta chain was observed in a study of read filtering for tumor transcriptome and immune sequencing. As for the study in general: After DNase treatment, RNA was made into whole-transcriptome libraries.

This library used about 360 ng RNA and molecular barcoded adaptors spanning alpha/delta and beta/gamma chains. MiXCR, run by TCRdb on the reads, gives a single entry per CDR3 protein. Of tens of thousands of distinct CDR3 sequences in the sample, nearly 20% were seen once. Deletions cut 8 bases from V and 2 bases from J, with 18 bases between. The germline V gene encodes CDR1 MNHNS and CDR2 SASEGT. The length of the CDR3 is 16 residues. Study-wide findings and caveats: IR-seq and RNA-seq agreed better without single-read clonotypes.

This clonotype was counted at least ten times. The target antigen is unknown. The sequenced sample was a population of CD138-negative cells sorted from bone marrow. The TCR sequence derives from a donor aged 40 or older with multiple myeloma. The chain is built from TRBV6-1 and TRBJ2-2, with D perhaps TRBD2 (7 bases). CDR3 bases: TGTGCCAGCTCTCTCGAGCGGGACACTAACACCGGGGAGCTGTTTTTT. It encodes CASSLERDTNTGELFF.